This T cell receptor (beta chain) stems from a study of blood T cell repertoires in COVID-19. For the study at large: There were acute and convalescent COVID-19 samples, and they came from the United States, Italy and Spain. T cells, B-cell-depleted T cells, or PBMCs supplied cDNA or gDNA.

The CDR3 sequence is 14 residues long. Germline CDR1 and CDR2: LNHDA and SQIVND (reference sequence). The J segment lost 12 bases and the V segment lost 3 bases, leaving 11 bases of the junction unmatched. This clone has more than one count but fewer than ten. Per the original data handling: Nucleated cell counts were estimated from reference gene primer amplification. Libraries were prepared by immunoSEQ multiplex PCR; TCRdb keeps only in-frame clonotypes and omits some of them. V, J and clone size were drawn from that table, and D and trimming were deduced from the DNA. Of under 40,000 clones detected, roughly 84% appear once; the ten largest clones hold about an eighth.

This chain uses TRBV19 with TRBJ2-1; 7 nucleotides agree with TRBD2. The sequence was obtained from a man in his 60s with active COVID-19. What was sequenced was peripheral blood. The CDR3 reads CASSIVGSSGGQFF. For the CDR3, the DNA is TGTGCCAGTAGTATTGTCGGGTCTAGCGGAGGGCAGTTCTTC.